The clone carrying this T cell receptor beta chain has only one observation. This CDR3 has 14 amino acids. V lost 6 bases, J lost 5 bases, and 18 bases lay in between. Germline V gene sequence: CDR1 SGHDT, CDR2 YYEEEE. The TCR beta repertoire was assessed by survey-level immunoSEQ sequencing. Data came from immunoSEQ multiplex PCR; TCRdb stores just in-frame clones and leaves some out. The sample holds about 68,000 clones, just over 90% seen once. Source material: PBMCs. The chain recombines TRBV5-6 with TRBJ2-7; D is perhaps TRBD2 (6 bases). The clonotype was recovered from a man aged 35 to 55 with rheumatoid arthritis. The CDR3 loop is CASTTGLSLHEQYF. The CDR3 coding sequence is TGTGCCAGCACCACGGGACTGAGCCTCCACGAGCAGTACTTC. Full variable domain (remainder filled in from reference TRBV5-6 and TRBJ2-7): DAGVTQSPTHLIKTRGQQVTLRCSPKSGHDTVSWYQQALGQGPQFIFQYYEEEERQRGNFPDRFSGHQFPNYSSELNVNALLLGDSALYLCASTTGLSLHEQYFGPGTRLTVT.